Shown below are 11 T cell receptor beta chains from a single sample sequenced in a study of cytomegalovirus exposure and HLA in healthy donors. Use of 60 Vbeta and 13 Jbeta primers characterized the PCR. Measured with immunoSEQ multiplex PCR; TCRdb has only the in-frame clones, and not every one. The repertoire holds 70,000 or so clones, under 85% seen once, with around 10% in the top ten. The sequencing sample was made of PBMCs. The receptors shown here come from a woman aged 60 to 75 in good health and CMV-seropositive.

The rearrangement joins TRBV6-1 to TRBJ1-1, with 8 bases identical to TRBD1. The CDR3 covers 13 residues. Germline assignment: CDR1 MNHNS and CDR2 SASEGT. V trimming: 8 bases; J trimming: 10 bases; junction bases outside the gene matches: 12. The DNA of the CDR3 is TGTGCCAGCGAGGACAGGGAGGTTGTGGGAGCTTTCTTT. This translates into CASEDREVVGAFF.

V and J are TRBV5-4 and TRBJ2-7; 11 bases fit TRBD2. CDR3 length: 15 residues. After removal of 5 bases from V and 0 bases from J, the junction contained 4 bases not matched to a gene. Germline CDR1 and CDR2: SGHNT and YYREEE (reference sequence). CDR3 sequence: CASRPGLAGSYEQYF. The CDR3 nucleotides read TGTGCCAGCAGACCTGGACTAGCGGGCTCCTACGAGCAGTACTTC.

The CDR3 here is CASSPQGQLNTEAFF. The CDR3 nucleotides are TGTGCCAGCAGCCCCCAGGGACAACTGAACACTGAAGCTTTCTTT. J is TRBJ1-1 and V is TRBV7-2; possible D gene TRBD1, 6 bases. The length of the CDR3 is 15 residues. CDR1 and CDR2 from the germline V gene are SGHTA and FQGNSA. Trimming took 5 bases from V and 0 from J, leaving 13 bases between them.

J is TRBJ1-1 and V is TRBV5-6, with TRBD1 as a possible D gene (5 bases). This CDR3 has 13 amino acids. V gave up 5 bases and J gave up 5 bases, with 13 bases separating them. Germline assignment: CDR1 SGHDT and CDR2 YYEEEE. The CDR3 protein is CASSSQGGTEAFF. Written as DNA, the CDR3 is TGTGCCAGCAGTTCTCAGGGTGGGACTGAAGCTTTCTTT.

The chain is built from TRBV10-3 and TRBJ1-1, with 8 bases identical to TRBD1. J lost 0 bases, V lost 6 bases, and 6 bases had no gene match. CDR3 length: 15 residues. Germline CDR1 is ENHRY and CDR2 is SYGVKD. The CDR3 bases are TGTGCCATCAGGCCGGGACAGGAGATGAACACTGAAGCTTTCTTT. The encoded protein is CAIRPGQEMNTEAFF.

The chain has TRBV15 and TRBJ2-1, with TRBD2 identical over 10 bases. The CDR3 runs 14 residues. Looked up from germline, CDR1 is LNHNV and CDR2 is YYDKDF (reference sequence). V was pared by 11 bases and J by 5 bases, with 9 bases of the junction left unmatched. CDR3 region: CAVSAGGPHNEQFF. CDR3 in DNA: TGTGCCGTCTCAGCGGGAGGGCCCCACAATGAGCAGTTCTTC.

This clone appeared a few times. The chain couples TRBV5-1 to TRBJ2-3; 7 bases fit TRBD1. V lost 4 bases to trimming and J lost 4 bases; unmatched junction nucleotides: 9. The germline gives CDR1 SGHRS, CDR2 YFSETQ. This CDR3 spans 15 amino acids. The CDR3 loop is CASSLTGREADTQYF. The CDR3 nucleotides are TGCGCCAGCAGCCTGACAGGGCGAGAGGCAGATACGCAGTATTTT. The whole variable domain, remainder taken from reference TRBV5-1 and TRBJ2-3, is KAGVTQTPRYLIKTRGQQVTLSCSPISGHRSVSWYQQTPGQGLQFLFEYFSETQRNKGNFPGRFSGRQFSNSRSEMNVSTLELGDSALYLCASSLTGREADTQYFGPGTRLTVL.

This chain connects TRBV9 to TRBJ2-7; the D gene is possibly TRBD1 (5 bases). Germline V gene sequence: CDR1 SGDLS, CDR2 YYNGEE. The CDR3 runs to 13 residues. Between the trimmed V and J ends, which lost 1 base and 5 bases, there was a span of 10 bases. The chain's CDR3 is CASSVRQGHEQYF. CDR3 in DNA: TGTGCCAGCAGCGTAAGGCAGGGCCACGAGCAGTACTTC.

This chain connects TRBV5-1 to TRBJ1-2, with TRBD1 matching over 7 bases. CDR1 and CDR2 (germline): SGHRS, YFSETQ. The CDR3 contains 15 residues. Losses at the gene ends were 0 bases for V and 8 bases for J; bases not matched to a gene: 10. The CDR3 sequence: CASSLGTTGADGYTF. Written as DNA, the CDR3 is TGCGCCAGCAGCTTGGGAACAACAGGGGCGGACGGCTACACCTTC.

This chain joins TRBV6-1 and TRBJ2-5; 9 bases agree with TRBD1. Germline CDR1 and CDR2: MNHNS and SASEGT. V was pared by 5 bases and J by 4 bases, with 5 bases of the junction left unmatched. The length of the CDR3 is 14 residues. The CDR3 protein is CASSPRTGAETQYF. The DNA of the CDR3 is TGTGCCAGCAGTCCTCGGACAGGGGCAGAGACCCAGTACTTC.

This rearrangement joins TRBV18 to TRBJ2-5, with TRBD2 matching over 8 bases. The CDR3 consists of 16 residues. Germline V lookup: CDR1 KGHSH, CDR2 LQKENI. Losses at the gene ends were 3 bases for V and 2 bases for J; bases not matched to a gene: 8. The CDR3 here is CASSPGLLADQETQYF. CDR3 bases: TGTGCCAGCTCACCGGGTCTACTAGCGGATCAAGAGACCCAGTACTTC.